The rows below give T cell receptor beta chains drawn from one sample of a study of T cell changes during pregnancy in multiple sclerosis. The repertoire was sequenced with immunoSEQ multiplex PCR; TCRdb's copy has only in-frame clones and lacks some. The table has some 110,000 clones, 80% to 95% seen once; the top ten hold approximately 1.5%. This specimen was peripheral blood, taken in the third trimester of pregnancy. The receptor set was obtained from a female donor with multiple sclerosis, enrolled in a pregnancy study. Both conserved end residues are part of each CDR3. A D gene is named only where the DNA matches it firmly. Clone size is shown for a subset of rows, as once, few, many or a class of expanded clone.

V: TRBV19; J: TRBJ1-1; size: -; D: TRBD1; CDR3: CASRPRDSLNTEAFF; DNA: TGTGCCAGTAGACCCCGGGACAGCCTGAACACTGAAGCTTTCTTT
V: TRBV21-1; J: TRBJ2-2; size: -; D: -; CDR3: CASPRGYSYTGELFF; DNA: TGTGCCAGCCCCAGGGGGTACTCTTACACCGGGGAGCTGTTTTTT
V: TRBV19; J: TRBJ1-4; size: -; D: -; CDR3: CASTAPGDGNEKLFF; DNA: TGTGCCAGTACCGCGCCAGGGGATGGTAATGAAAAACTGTTTTTT
V: TRBV10-3; J: TRBJ1-1; size: few; D: TRBD1; CDR3: CAIRMGGQMNTEAFF; DNA: TGTGCCATCAGGATGGGGGGACAGATGAACACTGAAGCTTTCTTT
V: TRBV28; J: TRBJ1-1; size: -; D: -; CDR3: CASSLTGQGPTEAFF; DNA: TGTGCCAGCAGTTTGACAGGTCAAGGACCCACTGAAGCTTTCTTT
V: TRBV7-9; J: TRBJ1-4; size: -; D: -; CDR3: CASSSHRDPGEKLFF; DNA: TGTGCCAGCAGCTCCCACAGGGATCCAGGTGAAAAACTGTTTTTT
V: TRBV19; J: TRBJ2-3; size: -; D: -; CDR3: CASSASAGLTDTQYF; DNA: TGTGCCAGTAGTGCTAGCGCTGGTCTTACAGATACGCAGTATTTT
V: TRBV10-3; J: TRBJ2-2; size: -; D: TRBD2; CDR3: CAISGLADTGELFF; DNA: TGTGCCATCAGTGGACTAGCGGACACCGGGGAGCTGTTTTTT
V: TRBV5-5; J: TRBJ1-5; size: -; D: -; CDR3: CASSLSGSKRDQPQHF; DNA: TGTGCCAGCAGCCTATCCGGATCGAAGAGGGATCAGCCCCAGCATTTT
V: TRBV14; J: TRBJ2-5; size: -; D: -; CDR3: CASSQEPGQRPQETQYF; DNA: TGTGCCAGCAGCCAAGAACCCGGACAGCGTCCCCAAGAGACCCAGTACTTC
V: TRBV27; J: TRBJ1-1; size: -; D: -; CDR3: CASTLGHRNTEAFF; DNA: TGTGCCAGCACCCTGGGACATAGGAACACTGAAGCTTTCTTT
V: TRBV28; J: TRBJ2-2; size: once; D: -; CDR3: CASSSGLNTGELFF; DNA: TGTGCCAGCAGTAGCGGGTTGAACACCGGGGAGCTGTTTTTT
V: TRBV5-1; J: TRBJ1-5; size: -; D: -; CDR3: CASSLETNQPQHF; DNA: TGCGCCAGCAGCTTGGAAACAAATCAGCCCCAGCATTTT
V: TRBV7-9; J: TRBJ1-4; size: -; D: -; CDR3: CASSPTGQGANEKLFF; DNA: TGTGCCAGCAGCCCCACAGGGCAGGGAGCTAATGAAAAACTGTTTTTT
V: TRBV6-6; J: TRBJ1-1; size: -; D: -; CDR3: CASSYGQTEAFF; DNA: TGTGCCAGCAGTTACGGGCAAACTGAAGCTTTCTTT
V: TRBV19; J: TRBJ2-7; size: -; D: TRBD1; CDR3: CASSIRQGTYEQYF; DNA: TGTGCCAGTAGTATACGACAGGGAACCTACGAGCAGTACTTC
V: TRBV18; J: TRBJ1-1; size: -; D: TRBD1; CDR3: CASSGQGQITEAFF; DNA: TGTGCCAGCTCTGGACAGGGACAAATTACTGAAGCTTTCTTT
V: TRBV30; J: TRBJ1-1; size: -; D: TRBD1; CDR3: CAWRGQWNTEAFF; DNA: TGTGCCTGGAGGGGACAGTGGAACACTGAAGCTTTCTTT
V: TRBV19; J: TRBJ1-1; size: -; D: -; CDR3: CASRSGYTEAFF; DNA: TGTGCCAGTAGGAGCGGGTACACTGAAGCTTTCTTT
V: TRBV30; J: TRBJ2-3; size: -; D: -; CDR3: CAWSISDTQYF; DNA: TGTGCCTGGAGTATCTCAGATACGCAGTATTTT
V: TRBV19; J: TRBJ1-2; size: -; D: -; CDR3: CASSDGTFNYGYTF; DNA: TGTGCCAGTAGCGACGGGACATTCAACTATGGCTACACCTTC
V: TRBV4-2; J: TRBJ1-6; size: -; D: -; CDR3: CASSQGFPGGAANSPLHF; DNA: TGTGCCAGCAGCCAAGGATTCCCCGGGGGGGCCGCGAATTCACCCCTCCACTTT
V: TRBV5-1; J: TRBJ1-1; size: -; D: TRBD1; CDR3: CASFGQGGGYTEAFF; DNA: TGCGCCAGCTTCGGACAGGGAGGGGGGTACACTGAAGCTTTCTTT
V: TRBV14; J: TRBJ2-7; size: -; D: -; CDR3: CASSQRLLFYEQYF; DNA: TGTGCCAGCAGCCAGCGACTCCTCTTTTACGAGCAGTACTTC
V: TRBV5-5; J: TRBJ2-2; size: -; D: TRBD2; CDR3: CASSLAAGSNTGELFF; DNA: TGTGCCAGCAGCTTGGCAGCGGGGTCGAACACCGGGGAGCTGTTTTTT
V: TRBV19; J: TRBJ2-3; size: -; D: -; CDR3: CASSIQDRSSDTQYF; DNA: TGTGCCAGTAGTATCCAGGACAGATCATCGGATACGCAGTATTTT
V: TRBV6-6; J: TRBJ2-1; size: -; D: TRBD2; CDR3: CASSYRVGGANNEQFF; DNA: TGTGCCAGCAGTTACCGGGTGGGAGGGGCGAACAATGAGCAGTTCTTC
V: TRBV30; J: TRBJ2-7; size: -; D: TRBD2; CDR3: CAWTLSGGAFEQYF; DNA: TGTGCCTGGACCCTCAGCGGGGGGGCATTCGAGCAGTACTTC
V: TRBV19; J: TRBJ2-1; size: once; D: -; CDR3: CASSTGQRLYNEQFF; DNA: TGTGCCAGTAGTACCGGACAGCGATTATACAATGAGCAGTTCTTC
V: TRBV15; J: TRBJ2-7; size: -; D: TRBD2; CDR3: CATSRDLGLAGKYEQYF; DNA: TGTGCCACCAGCAGAGATCTAGGACTAGCGGGAAAATACGAGCAGTACTTC
V: TRBV7-6; J: TRBJ2-7; size: -; D: TRBD1; CDR3: CASSPNTGELSGEQYF; DNA: TGTGCCAGCAGCCCAAATACAGGGGAGTTGTCGGGTGAGCAGTACTTC
V: TRBV11-2; J: TRBJ1-4; size: -; D: TRBD1; CDR3: CASSLGQGAREKLFF; DNA: TGTGCCAGCAGCTTGGGGCAGGGGGCGCGTGAAAAACTGTTTTTT
V: TRBV6-1; J: TRBJ2-3; size: -; D: TRBD2; CDR3: CASKLGGYTDTQYF; DNA: TGTGCCAGTAAGCTCGGGGGGTACACAGATACGCAGTATTTT
V: TRBV21-1; J: TRBJ1-6; size: once; D: -; CDR3: CASSKVDSNSPLHF; DNA: TGTGCCAGCAGCAAAGTGGACAGTAATTCACCCCTCCACTTT
V: TRBV20-1; J: TRBJ2-7; size: -; D: -; CDR3: CSPWGEHEQYF; DNA: TGCAGTCCATGGGGGGAGCACGAGCAGTACTTC
V: TRBV6-5; J: TRBJ1-5; size: -; D: -; CDR3: CASRRGSGQPQHF; DNA: TGTGCCAGCAGACGGGGGAGTGGACAGCCCCAGCATTTT
V: TRBV30; J: TRBJ2-5; size: -; D: TRBD1; CDR3: CAWSLGDRQETQYF; DNA: TGTGCCTGGAGTCTAGGGGACAGACAAGAGACCCAGTACTTC
V: TRBV5-6; J: TRBJ2-1; size: once; D: TRBD1; CDR3: CASSPRRTGYNEQFF; DNA: TGTGCCAGCAGCCCACGCCGGACAGGATACAATGAGCAGTTCTTC
V: TRBV10-3; J: TRBJ1-6; size: -; D: TRBD1; CDR3: CAIRTPGQTSPLHF; DNA: TGTGCCATCAGGACTCCGGGACAGACTTCACCCCTCCACTTT
V: TRBV2; J: TRBJ2-1; size: -; D: TRBD2; CDR3: CAGAGLAKNEQFF; DNA: TGTGCCGGAGCCGGACTAGCGAAGAATGAGCAGTTCTTC
V: TRBV7-9; J: TRBJ2-3; size: once; D: TRBD2; CDR3: CASTRLAGGDTQYF; DNA: TGTGCCAGCACGCGACTAGCGGGAGGTGATACGCAGTATTTT
V: TRBV7-6; J: TRBJ2-5; size: -; D: -; CDR3: CASSLDPSAAQETQYF; DNA: TGTGCCAGCAGCTTAGATCCTAGCGCCGCCCAAGAGACCCAGTACTTC
V: TRBV4-1; J: TRBJ2-7; size: -; D: TRBD1; CDR3: CASSYGQGAYEQYF; DNA: TGCGCCAGCAGCTACGGACAGGGCGCCTACGAGCAGTACTTC
V: TRBV5-8; J: TRBJ2-7; size: -; D: -; CDR3: CASWLEQGSYEQYF; DNA: TGTGCCAGCTGGCTGGAACAGGGCTCCTACGAGCAGTACTTC
V: TRBV5-6; J: TRBJ1-2; size: once; D: TRBD1; CDR3: CASSFRDRLIYGYTF; DNA: TGTGCCAGCAGCTTCCGGGACAGATTAATCTATGGCTACACCTTC
V: TRBV27; J: TRBJ2-5; size: -; D: -; CDR3: CASSPMGGRETQYF; DNA: TGTGCCAGCAGCCCAATGGGGGGGCGGGAGACCCAGTACTTC
V: TRBV6-5; J: TRBJ1-5; size: -; D: -; CDR3: CASSYRGSNQPQHF; DNA: TGTGCCAGCAGTTACCGGGGTAGCAATCAGCCCCAGCATTTT
V: TRBV6-5; J: TRBJ1-2; size: -; D: -; CDR3: CASSYSTTGLHGYTF; DNA: TGTGCCAGCAGTTATAGTACTACGGGTTTGCATGGCTACACCTTC
V: TRBV30; J: TRBJ2-2; size: -; D: -; CDR3: CAWSVSQRGELFF; DNA: TGTGCCTGGAGTGTTTCCCAGCGCGGGGAGCTGTTTTTT
V: TRBV5-1; J: TRBJ2-2; size: -; D: TRBD2; CDR3: CASSYGGADTGELFF; DNA: TGCGCCAGCAGCTACGGGGGGGCAGACACCGGGGAGCTGTTTTTT
V: TRBV6-5; J: TRBJ2-7; size: -; D: TRBD1; CDR3: CAISQGDEQYF; DNA: TGTGCCATTTCCCAGGGGGACGAGCAGTACTTC